The present entry profiles one T cell receptor (beta chain) with its context. Antigen unknown. This sample is part of a study of T cells after yellow fever vaccination. Overall study context: Low-cell-number fractions underwent preparation using SMART-Seq v4 Ultra Low Input. Whole-study findings and limits: After the booster, 96% of CD4 and just over 85% of CD8 primary-response clones were re-detected. Any FACS-sorted repertoire could hold abundant clonotypes that contaminate it from the bulk population. Clonotypes shared by both compartments, CD4 and CD8, made up a small share.

TCRdb re-called the 5' RACE reads with MiXCR, one entry per CDR3 protein. The table has roughly 70,000 distinct CDR3 sequences, 7.5% to 8% seen once. With 3 bases clipped from V and 7 bases from J, the junction kept 10 bases outside the gene matches. CDR3 length: 17 residues. From germline, CDR1 is SGDLS and CDR2 YYNGEE. Sequenced here: CD8+ T cells sorted from PBMCs, sampled on the day of the yellow fever booster vaccination. The rearrangement uses TRBV9 and TRBJ2-1; 13 bases are shared with TRBD2. The sequence came from a young man who received the YFV17D yellow fever vaccine. This CDR3 reads CASSDRTSGSVGNEQFF. The CDR3 nucleotides are TGTGCCAGCAGCGACCGGACTAGCGGGAGTGTGGGGAATGAGCAGTTCTTC.